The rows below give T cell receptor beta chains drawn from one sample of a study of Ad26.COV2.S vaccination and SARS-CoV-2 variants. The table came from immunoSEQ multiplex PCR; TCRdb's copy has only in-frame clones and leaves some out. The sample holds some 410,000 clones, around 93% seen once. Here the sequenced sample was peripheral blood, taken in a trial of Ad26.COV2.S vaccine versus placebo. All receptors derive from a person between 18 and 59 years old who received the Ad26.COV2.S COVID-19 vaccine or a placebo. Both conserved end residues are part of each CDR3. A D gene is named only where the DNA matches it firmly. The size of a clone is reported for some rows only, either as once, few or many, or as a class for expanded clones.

CDR3 protein: CASSSGVPLGGYTF
CDR3 DNA: TGTGCCAGCAGTTCCGGGGTCCCCCTGGGGGGCTACACCTTC
D gene: -
J gene: TRBJ1-2
clone size: -
V gene: TRBV6-6

CDR3 protein: CASRRRTGSSYEQYF
CDR3 DNA: TGTGCCAGCAGGCGCCGGACAGGCAGCTCCTACGAGCAGTACTTC
D gene: TRBD1
J gene: TRBJ2-7
clone size: -
V gene: TRBV6-5

CDR3 protein: CASSLDQGGGALEQFF
CDR3 DNA: TGTGCCAGCAGCTTAGACCAAGGCGGGGGGGCCCTTGAGCAGTTCTTC
D gene: TRBD2
J gene: TRBJ2-1
clone size: -
V gene: TRBV11-2

CDR3 protein: CASSSPAGVGSNQPQHF
CDR3 DNA: TGTGCCAGCAGCTCCCCCGCTGGGGTTGGTAGCAATCAGCCCCAGCATTTT
D gene: -
J gene: TRBJ1-5
clone size: -
V gene: TRBV7-2

CDR3 protein: CAWSPLGYEQFF
CDR3 DNA: TGTGCCTGGAGTCCGCTGGGATATGAGCAGTTCTTC
D gene: -
J gene: TRBJ2-1
clone size: -
V gene: TRBV30

CDR3 protein: CASSQEINYGYTF
CDR3 DNA: TGTGCCAGCAGCCAAGAGATAAACTATGGCTACACCTTC
D gene: -
J gene: TRBJ1-2
clone size: once
V gene: TRBV3-1/TRBV3-2

CDR3 protein: CAWSGGVQETQYF
CDR3 DNA: TGTGCCTGGAGTGGGGGGGTACAAGAGACCCAGTACTTC
D gene: -
J gene: TRBJ2-5
clone size: once
V gene: TRBV30

CDR3 protein: CASSLWVGTSGGAAYEQYF
CDR3 DNA: TGTGCCAGCAGCTTATGGGTCGGGACTAGCGGGGGGGCCGCATACGAGCAGTACTTC
D gene: TRBD2
J gene: TRBJ2-7
clone size: -
V gene: TRBV7-9

CDR3 protein: CASSVGQPGELFF
CDR3 DNA: TGTGCCAGCAGCGTCGGACAGCCCGGGGAGCTGTTTTTT
D gene: -
J gene: TRBJ2-2
clone size: -
V gene: TRBV9

CDR3 protein: CAWSLTGLPTDTQYF
CDR3 DNA: TGTGCCTGGAGTTTGACCGGGCTCCCCACAGATACGCAGTATTTT
D gene: -
J gene: TRBJ2-3
clone size: -
V gene: TRBV30

CDR3 protein: CASSELAKQETQYF
CDR3 DNA: TGCGCCAGCAGTGAGTTGGCGAAACAAGAGACCCAGTACTTC
D gene: -
J gene: TRBJ2-5
clone size: -
V gene: TRBV10-1

CDR3 protein: CASSLAPRQQETQYF
CDR3 DNA: TGCGCCAGCAGCTTGGCCCCTAGGCAGCAAGAGACCCAGTACTTC
D gene: -
J gene: TRBJ2-5
clone size: -
V gene: TRBV5-1

CDR3 protein: CASSLVQGRFGNTIYF
CDR3 DNA: TGCGCCAGCAGCTTGGTACAGGGGCGGTTTGGAAACACCATATATTTT
D gene: TRBD1
J gene: TRBJ1-3
clone size: -
V gene: TRBV5-1

CDR3 protein: CASSLDRGGYEQYF
CDR3 DNA: TGTGCCAGCAGCTTGGACAGGGGGGGCTACGAGCAGTACTTC
D gene: -
J gene: TRBJ2-7
clone size: -
V gene: TRBV5-5

CDR3 protein: CASSQDRRQGSGYTF
CDR3 DNA: TGCGCCAGCAGCCAAGATAGGAGACAGGGCTCTGGCTACACCTTC
D gene: TRBD1
J gene: TRBJ1-2
clone size: -
V gene: TRBV4-3

CDR3 protein: CASSLGRSGGLTDTQYF
CDR3 DNA: TGTGCCAGCTCACTAGGACGAAGCGGGGGGCTCACAGATACGCAGTATTTT
D gene: TRBD2
J gene: TRBJ2-3
clone size: -
V gene: TRBV18

CDR3 protein: CASSYTTGNDEQYF
CDR3 DNA: TGTGCCAGCAGCTATACAACAGGGAACGACGAGCAGTACTTC
D gene: -
J gene: TRBJ2-7
clone size: -
V gene: TRBV7-2

CDR3 protein: CASSQEGWGTEAFF
CDR3 DNA: TGCGCCAGCAGCCAAGAAGGGTGGGGTACTGAAGCTTTCTTT
D gene: -
J gene: TRBJ1-1
clone size: -
V gene: TRBV4-1

CDR3 protein: CASSLAGLAGSDTQYF
CDR3 DNA: TGCGCCAGCAGCTTGGCGGGACTAGCGGGGTCAGATACGCAGTATTTT
D gene: TRBD2
J gene: TRBJ2-3
clone size: -
V gene: TRBV5-1

CDR3 protein: CATSRGTPLRQGAKENYGYTF
CDR3 DNA: TGTGCCACCAGCCGGGGAACCCCCCTTCGACAGGGGGCTAAAGAGAACTATGGCTACACCTTC
D gene: TRBD1
J gene: TRBJ1-2
clone size: -
V gene: TRBV15

CDR3 protein: CASSLSASGDISNQPQHF
CDR3 DNA: TGTGCCAGCAGCCTTAGCGCCTCCGGCGACATTAGCAATCAGCCCCAGCATTTT
D gene: -
J gene: TRBJ1-5
clone size: once
V gene: TRBV7-9

CDR3 protein: CASSLWFSPLHF
CDR3 DNA: TGTGCCAGCAGCTTATGGTTTTCACCCCTCCACTTT
D gene: -
J gene: TRBJ1-6
clone size: -
V gene: TRBV5-6

CDR3 protein: CASSPRDSLSYEQYF
CDR3 DNA: TGTGCCAGCAGCCCTCGGGACAGCTTATCCTACGAGCAGTACTTC
D gene: TRBD1
J gene: TRBJ2-7
clone size: -
V gene: TRBV4-2

CDR3 protein: CASSLERGTGGYTF
CDR3 DNA: TGTGCCAGCAGCTTAGAAAGAGGAACTGGTGGCTACACCTTC
D gene: -
J gene: TRBJ1-2
clone size: -
V gene: TRBV7-9

CDR3 protein: CASSARGSYNEQFF
CDR3 DNA: TGTGCCAGCAGCGCCAGGGGTTCCTACAATGAGCAGTTCTTC
D gene: -
J gene: TRBJ2-1
clone size: -
V gene: TRBV27

CDR3 protein: CAWRDRDSGNTIYF
CDR3 DNA: TGTGCCTGGAGAGACAGGGATTCTGGAAACACCATATATTTT
D gene: TRBD1
J gene: TRBJ1-3
clone size: -
V gene: TRBV30

CDR3 protein: CASSPTRGGVYGANVLTF
CDR3 DNA: TGTGCCAGCAGTCCCACCCGCGGGGGGGTGTACGGGGCCAACGTCCTGACTTTC
D gene: TRBD2
J gene: TRBJ2-6
clone size: -
V gene: TRBV2

CDR3 protein: CASSASSTGGTEAFF
CDR3 DNA: TGTGCCAGCAGTGCATCGTCGACAGGGGGAACTGAAGCTTTCTTT
D gene: TRBD1
J gene: TRBJ1-1
clone size: -
V gene: TRBV6-4

CDR3 protein: CASTYRGMNTEAFF
CDR3 DNA: TGTGCCAGCACCTACAGGGGAATGAACACTGAAGCTTTCTTT
D gene: TRBD1
J gene: TRBJ1-1
clone size: -
V gene: TRBV19

CDR3 protein: CASRNTGLLRETQYF
CDR3 DNA: TGTGCCAGCAGGAACACAGGGTTGTTGAGGGAGACCCAGTACTTC
D gene: -
J gene: TRBJ2-5
clone size: -
V gene: TRBV25-1

CDR3 protein: CASSGPTGSGGAYTQYF
CDR3 DNA: TGCGCCAGCAGTGGCCCCACGGGTAGCGGGGGGGCGTATACGCAGTATTTT
D gene: TRBD2
J gene: TRBJ2-3
clone size: -
V gene: TRBV10-2

CDR3 protein: CASSPPGTARREQYF
CDR3 DNA: TGTGCCAGCTCACCACCCGGGACGGCCCGACGGGAGCAGTACTTC
D gene: -
J gene: TRBJ2-7
clone size: once
V gene: TRBV18

CDR3 protein: CASSYEIGTTNYGYTF
CDR3 DNA: TGTGCCAGCAGTTACGAGATAGGGACGACTAACTATGGCTACACCTTC
D gene: -
J gene: TRBJ1-2
clone size: -
V gene: TRBV6-5

CDR3 protein: CASSHAWIAGGQDTQYF
CDR3 DNA: TGCGCCAGCAGCCATGCTTGGATAGCGGGGGGGCAAGATACGCAGTATTTT
D gene: TRBD2
J gene: TRBJ2-3
clone size: -
V gene: TRBV4-1

CDR3 protein: CAWSPHTGYEQYF
CDR3 DNA: TGTGCCTGGAGTCCGCACACAGGGTACGAGCAGTACTTC
D gene: -
J gene: TRBJ2-7
clone size: -
V gene: TRBV30

CDR3 protein: CASSVTGLSNQPQHF
CDR3 DNA: TGTGCCAGCAGTGTTACAGGGTTGAGCAATCAGCCCCAGCATTTT
D gene: -
J gene: TRBJ1-5
clone size: -
V gene: TRBV2

CDR3 protein: CASSYTTRTEAFF
CDR3 DNA: TGCGCCAGCAGTTACACTACCAGGACTGAAGCTTTCTTT
D gene: -
J gene: TRBJ1-1
clone size: -
V gene: TRBV10-1

CDR3 protein: CASSIFRNKGGTEAFF
CDR3 DNA: TGTGCCAGTAGTATTTTTCGGAACAAAGGGGGCACTGAAGCTTTCTTT
D gene: -
J gene: TRBJ1-1
clone size: once
V gene: TRBV19

CDR3 protein: CASSVDLGGTKNIQYF
CDR3 DNA: TGTGCCAGCAGCGTAGATCTTGGGGGGACCAAAAACATTCAGTACTTC
D gene: -
J gene: TRBJ2-4
clone size: -
V gene: TRBV9

CDR3 protein: CSVEDNGRGTGELFF
CDR3 DNA: TGCAGCGTTGAAGATAACGGTCGGGGGACCGGGGAGCTGTTTTTT
D gene: -
J gene: TRBJ2-2
clone size: -
V gene: TRBV29-1

CDR3 protein: CASSLDRTANYGYTF
CDR3 DNA: TGTGCCAGCAGCTTAGACAGGACGGCTAACTATGGCTACACCTTC
D gene: -
J gene: TRBJ1-2
clone size: once
V gene: TRBV7-6

CDR3 protein: CASSLGVAGVYNEQFF
CDR3 DNA: TGTGCCAGCAGCTTAGGGGTAGCGGGGGTTTACAATGAGCAGTTCTTC
D gene: TRBD2
J gene: TRBJ2-1
clone size: -
V gene: TRBV7-8

CDR3 protein: CASSLSNSGDEQFF
CDR3 DNA: TGTGCCAGCAGTTTATCCAATAGCGGGGATGAGCAGTTCTTC
D gene: TRBD2
J gene: TRBJ2-1
clone size: -
V gene: TRBV27

CDR3 protein: CASSLGREVDTIYF
CDR3 DNA: TGTGCCAGCAGCTTAGGCAGGGAGGTCGACACCATATATTTT
D gene: -
J gene: TRBJ1-3
clone size: -
V gene: TRBV7-2

CDR3 protein: CASSRRTSGGSSSYEQYF
CDR3 DNA: TGTGCCAGCAGTCGGAGGACTAGCGGGGGTTCCAGCTCCTACGAGCAGTACTTC
D gene: TRBD2
J gene: TRBJ2-7
clone size: once
V gene: TRBV11-2

CDR3 protein: CASSSTSPGTGNGYTF
CDR3 DNA: TGTGCCAGCAGTTCCACTTCTCCCGGGACAGGGAATGGCTACACCTTC
D gene: TRBD1
J gene: TRBJ1-2
clone size: -
V gene: TRBV28

CDR3 protein: CASSLVLNTEAFF
CDR3 DNA: TGTGCCAGCAGCTTAGTTTTGAACACTGAAGCTTTCTTT
D gene: -
J gene: TRBJ1-1
clone size: -
V gene: TRBV7-2

CDR3 protein: CASSAWDRNYEQYF
CDR3 DNA: TGTGCCAGCTCAGCCTGGGACAGGAACTACGAGCAGTACTTC
D gene: TRBD1
J gene: TRBJ2-7
clone size: -
V gene: TRBV18

CDR3 protein: CSLRRNTGELFF
CDR3 DNA: TGCAGCCTCCGGAGGAACACCGGGGAGCTGTTTTTT
D gene: -
J gene: TRBJ2-2
clone size: -
V gene: TRBV29-1

CDR3 protein: CASSMATGHLYEQYF
CDR3 DNA: TGTGCCAGTAGTATGGCGACGGGACACCTCTACGAGCAGTACTTC
D gene: -
J gene: TRBJ2-7
clone size: few
V gene: TRBV19

CDR3 protein: CASASMGNTEAFF
CDR3 DNA: TGTGCTAGTGCCTCAATGGGGAACACTGAAGCTTTCTTT
D gene: -
J gene: TRBJ1-1
clone size: -
V gene: TRBV12-5

CDR3 protein: CASSLVGSGNTIYF
CDR3 DNA: TGTGCCAGCAGCTTGGTGGGCTCTGGAAACACCATATATTTT
D gene: -
J gene: TRBJ1-3
clone size: -
V gene: TRBV5-5

CDR3 protein: CASSLVGAIGETQYF
CDR3 DNA: TGTGCCAGCAGTTTAGTCGGGGCTATCGGAGAGACCCAGTACTTC
D gene: -
J gene: TRBJ2-5
clone size: -
V gene: TRBV28

CDR3 protein: CASSTPGGWQYF
CDR3 DNA: TGTGCCAGCAGCACCCCAGGGGGGTGGCAGTACTTC
D gene: -
J gene: TRBJ2-7
clone size: -
V gene: TRBV7-2

CDR3 protein: CASSQVLAGEQFF
CDR3 DNA: TGTGCCAGCAGCCAAGTACTAGCGGGCGAGCAGTTCTTC
D gene: TRBD2
J gene: TRBJ2-1
clone size: -
V gene: TRBV3-1/TRBV3-2

CDR3 protein: CASSFSQGNQPQHF
CDR3 DNA: TGTGCCAGCAGCTTCTCACAGGGAAATCAGCCCCAGCATTTT
D gene: -
J gene: TRBJ1-5
clone size: -
V gene: TRBV7-2

CDR3 protein: CSASGRGSEQYF
CDR3 DNA: TGCAGTGCTAGTGGCAGGGGGTCCGAGCAGTACTTC
D gene: TRBD1
J gene: TRBJ2-7
clone size: -
V gene: TRBV20-1

CDR3 protein: CASSPEYRGGPHTF
CDR3 DNA: TGTGCCAGCTCACCAGAATACAGAGGGGGGCCCCACACCTTC
D gene: -
J gene: TRBJ1-2
clone size: -
V gene: TRBV18

CDR3 protein: CASSQDLLLNTEAFF
CDR3 DNA: TGTGCCAGCAGCCAAGATTTGTTGCTGAACACTGAAGCTTTCTTT
D gene: -
J gene: TRBJ1-1
clone size: -
V gene: TRBV3-1/TRBV3-2

CDR3 protein: CASSVEKVPSGQTNTGELFF
CDR3 DNA: TGTGCCAGCAGCGTAGAGAAGGTCCCGTCAGGCCAAACGAACACCGGGGAGCTGTTTTTT
D gene: -
J gene: TRBJ2-2
clone size: -
V gene: TRBV9